These 28 T cell receptor beta chains originate from one sample sequenced in a study of identical twins. Each CDR3 protein is one row after TCRdb ran MiXCR on the 5' RACE reads. The sample yields over 200,000 distinct CDR3 sequences, about 10% seen once. Sequencing was done on a sample of memory T cells sorted from blood. Receptors originate from a man aged 45-65 years in good health.

This clonotype was recorded at least ten times. V is TRBV5-1 and J is TRBJ2-2; 14 bases align to TRBD2. The CDR3 sequence is 19 residues long. The ends lost 3 bases at V and 4 bases at J; junction bases unmatched: 11. Germline lookup yields CDR1 SGHRS and CDR2 YFSETQ. The CDR3 DNA reads as TGCGCCAGCAGCTATGGACTAGCGGGGGGACCCACCCTCACCGGGGAGCTGTTTTTT. Its translation is CASSYGLAGGPTLTGELFF.

The J gene is TRBJ1-4, the V gene TRBV6-5; D unclear. The V end was cut by 2 bases, the J end by 8 bases, with 21 bases between. The CDR3 loop spans 17 amino acids. Germline loops: CDR1 MNHEY, CDR2 SVGAGI. CDR3 coding DNA: TGTGCCAGCAGTTACGGGCAGAGGTCGGCGAAAGGGGAAAAACTGTTTTTT. It translates to CASSYGQRSAKGEKLFF.

The J gene is TRBJ2-1, the V gene TRBV4-1; weak D call: TRBD2 (6 bases). The V end was cut by 0 bases, the J end by 9 bases, with 12 bases between. This CDR3 comprises 14 residues. CDR1 and CDR2 (germline): MGHRA, YSYEKL. The CDR3 sequence is CASSQEPQGGEQFF. For the CDR3, the DNA is TGCGCCAGCAGCCAAGAGCCCCAGGGAGGTGAGCAGTTCTTC.

In this sample, this clonotype turned up many times. The chain is built from TRBV4-2 and TRBJ1-3; the D is unclear. CDR1 is LGHNA and CDR2 is YNFKEQ in the germline V gene. The CDR3 covers 16 residues. The germline V and J ends were trimmed by 0 bases and 8 bases, with 17 bases remaining between them. CDR3 residues: CASSQEGGRRWDTIYF. CDR3 bases: TGTGCCAGCAGCCAAGAGGGAGGACGTAGGTGGGACACCATATATTTT.

The chain is built from TRBV18 and TRBJ2-1, with 11 bases that match TRBD1. Germline trimming cut 4 bases from V and 6 bases from J; bases unmatched to any gene: 8. This CDR3 comprises 16 residues. CDR1 and CDR2 (germline): KGHSH, LQKENI. This CDR3 is CASSQSPGTGGNEQFF. The DNA for the CDR3 is TGTGCCAGCTCACAAAGTCCCGGGACAGGGGGCAATGAGCAGTTCTTC.

This clonotype was observed a few times. The chain has TRBV12-3 or TRBV12-4 and TRBJ1-3; D gene uncertain. This CDR3 spans 14 amino acids. V was shortened by 3 bases and J by 1 base, with 7 bases between the two germline ends. This CDR3 reads CASSFTVSGNTIYF. The CDR3 nucleotides read TGTGCCAGCAGTTTTACCGTTTCTGGAAACACCATATATTTT.

The table lists this clonotype with a few counts. The chain employs TRBV12-3 or TRBV12-4 and TRBJ2-7, with D perhaps matching TRBD2 (7 bases). Trimming shortened V by 0 bases and J by 5 bases, and 17 bases separated the two germline ends. CDR3 length equals 16 residues. The CDR3 here is CASSLARTARGDEQYF. The CDR3 DNA follows: TGTGCCAGCAGTTTAGCGAGGACAGCCCGGGGGGACGAGCAGTACTTC.

This clonotype was observed a few times. The chain employs TRBV20-1 and TRBJ1-5; possibly TRBD1 for D (6 bases). Per the germline V gene, CDR1 is DFQATT and CDR2 is SNEGSKA (reference sequence). CDR3 length: 16 amino acids. CDR3 nucleotide sequence: TGCAGCGGGCTTATGGGGGGCAACCTAGCAAATCAGCCCCAGCATTTT. Its translation is CSGLMGGNLANQPQHF.

This clonotype was seen ten or more times. The V call is TRBV4-1, the J call TRBJ1-1, with a tentative D call TRBD1 (6 bases). V was cut by 3 bases and J by 5 bases, with 7 bases left in between. Germline values: CDR1 MGHRA, CDR2 YSYEKL. This CDR3 comprises 12 residues. The CDR3 protein is CASSHTGTEAFF. The CDR3, as DNA: TGCGCCAGCAGCCACACAGGGACTGAAGCTTTCTTT.

This clonotype was seen ten or more times. The chain employs TRBV5-1 and TRBJ1-1; 8 bases fit TRBD1. The germline V gene encodes CDR1 SGHRS and CDR2 YFSETQ. Unmatched junction bases numbered 4, after V lost 3 bases and J lost 0 bases. The CDR3 loop spans 15 amino acids. The CDR3 coding sequence is TGCGCCAGCAGCTCGACAGGGGACATGAACACTGAAGCTTTCTTT. As protein: CASSSTGDMNTEAFF.

This clonotype occurred a few times. The rearrangement uses TRBV6-2 or TRBV6-3 and TRBJ2-6, with 10 bases lining up with TRBD2. V lost 2 bases and J lost 0; bases outside the gene matches: 7. The V gene's germline CDR1 is MNHEY and CDR2 SVGEGT. The CDR3 contains 19 residues. CDR3 nucleotide sequence: TGTGCCAGCAGTTACAACCCTAGCGGGAGATTCTCTGGGGCCAACGTCCTGACTTTC. Its protein product is CASSYNPSGRFSGANVLTF.

This clonotype was seen repeatedly, ten times or more. The chain couples TRBV6-9 to TRBJ2-7, with D unclear. V was pared by 2 bases and J by 4 bases, with 18 bases between. Germline lookup yields CDR1 MNHGY and CDR2 SVAAGI. There are 16 residues in the CDR3. The CDR3 loop reads CASSYKIGQEKYEQYF. CDR3 nucleotide sequence: TGTGCCAGCAGTTATAAAATCGGCCAGGAGAAATACGAGCAGTACTTC.

The CDR3 nucleotides read TGTGCCAGCAGCTTAGCAGGGGGCGCCTCCTACGAGCAGTACTTC. Amino acid sequence: CASSLAGGASYEQYF. V usage is TRBV7-2 and J usage is TRBJ2-7; 7 bases are shared with TRBD1. With 0 bases clipped from V and 0 bases from J, the junction kept 2 bases outside the gene matches. There are 15 residues in the CDR3. Germline values: CDR1 SGHTA, CDR2 FQGNSA.

The sample holds a few counts of this clonotype. The chain carries TRBV20-1 and TRBJ2-7, with TRBD2 identical over 12 bases. Germline V CDR1 and CDR2: DFQATT, SNEGSKA (reference sequence). V trimming: 6 bases; J trimming: 4 bases; junction bases outside the gene matches: 13. The CDR3 consists of 16 residues. The CDR3 loop is CSADPELAGGRYEQYF. CDR3 in DNA: TGCAGTGCGGACCCAGAGCTAGCGGGAGGGCGGTACGAGCAGTACTTC.

This clonotype has more than one count but fewer than ten. V and J are TRBV7-2 and TRBJ1-3; TRBD1 matches at 9 bases. The J segment lost 1 base and the V segment lost 1 base, leaving 2 bases of the junction unmatched. This CDR3 has 16 amino acids. Germline V gene data show CDR1 as SGHTA and CDR2 as FQGNSA. For the CDR3, the DNA is TGTGCCAGCAGCTTAGTCGGGACAGGGTCTGGAAACACCATATATTTT. It is translated as CASSLVGTGSGNTIYF.

The sample holds many counts of this clonotype. The chain joins TRBV24-1 to TRBJ2-3; D ambiguous. Trimming left V 5 bases short and J 1 base short, with 9 bases between. This CDR3 comprises 14 residues. From germline, CDR1 is KGHDR and CDR2 SFDVKD. The CDR3 loop is CATSGMDGTDTQYF. As DNA, the CDR3 is TGTGCCACCAGTGGGATGGACGGCACAGATACGCAGTATTTT.

This clonotype was counted many times. An end of the junction differs from the germline gene, which may be a read error. The genes are TRBV4-2 and TRBJ2-3; 7 bases are shared with TRBD2. The CDR3 extends over 17 amino acids. CDR1 is LGHNA and CDR2 is YNFKEQ in the germline V gene. The CDR3 DNA reads TGCGCCAGCAGCCAAGGATTTCTAGCGGCTAGCACAGATACGCAGTATTTT. Amino acids: CASSQGFLAASTDTQYF.

The chain couples TRBV7-9 to TRBJ1-5; tentatively, D is TRBD1 (6 bases). Germline V CDR1 and CDR2: SEHNR, FQNEAQ (reference sequence). The CDR3 consists of 15 residues. Trimming stripped 3 bases from V and 0 bases from J, with 9 bases between. The CDR3, as DNA: TGTGCCAGCAGCTTTGACAGGAATAGCAATCAGCCCCAGCATTTT. Amino acids: CASSFDRNSNQPQHF.

This clonotype showed up just once. This CDR3 reads CASRGTGGDYGANVLTF. The CDR3 DNA is TGTGCCAGCAGGGGAACAGGGGGCGACTATGGGGCCAACGTCCTGACTTTC. The V gene is TRBV28, the J gene TRBJ2-6; 9 nucleotides line up with TRBD1. J gave up 3 bases and V 6 bases, and 9 bases lay outside the gene matches. Germline values: CDR1 MDHEN, CDR2 SYDVKM. The length of the CDR3 is 17 residues.

The chain employs TRBV6-2 or TRBV6-3 and TRBJ2-7, with TRBD2 matching 11 bases. Looked up from germline, CDR1 is MNHEY and CDR2 is SVGEGT. The CDR3 covers 16 residues. Unmatched junction bases numbered 10, after V lost 8 bases and J lost 1 base. Written as DNA, the CDR3 is TGTGCCAGCGAAAAACGGACTAGCGGGTTTTCCTACGAGCAGTACTTC. As protein: CASEKRTSGFSYEQYF.

This clonotype has a count of ten or more. This chain links TRBV7-2 with TRBJ2-7; D might be TRBD1 or TRBD2, each matching 5 bases. V lost 0 bases and J lost 3, with 15 bases in between. CDR1 is SGHTA, CDR2 FQGNSA, per germline. The CDR3 extends over 16 amino acids. The CDR3 DNA reads TGTGCCAGCAGCTTAGCGGGGCAGAGGGTTGACTACGAGCAGTACTTC. It is translated as CASSLAGQRVDYEQYF.

This clonotype was seen repeatedly, ten times or more. The V gene is TRBV5-1, the J gene TRBJ1-2; 8 bases are shared with TRBD1. This CDR3 is built from 15 residues. With V trimmed by 4 bases and J by 6 bases, 11 bases remained unmatched. Per the germline V gene, CDR1 is SGHRS and CDR2 is YFSETQ. The CDR3 here is CASSGDIQGGNGYTF. In DNA, the CDR3 is TGCGCCAGCAGCGGTGATATACAGGGGGGGAATGGCTACACCTTC.

In this sample, this clonotype is medium-sized. The CDR3 loop is CASSLGVSSSYEQYF. CDR3 DNA sequence: TGCGCCAGCAGCTTGGGTGTTAGCAGCTCCTACGAGCAGTACTTC. V usage is TRBV5-1 and J usage is TRBJ2-7; D gene unclear. V shed 0 bases and J shed 0 bases, with 10 bases lying between them. CDR1 is SGHRS and CDR2 is YFSETQ in the germline V gene. The length of the CDR3 is 15 residues.

This clonotype was counted many times. The CDR3 protein is CASRDRVGVDYGYTF. Written as DNA, the CDR3 is TGCGCCAGCAGGGACAGGGTTGGGGTTGACTATGGCTACACCTTC. This chain connects TRBV5-1 to TRBJ1-2; TRBD1 agrees at 8 bases. CDR1 is SGHRS and CDR2 is YFSETQ in the germline V gene. This CDR3 is built from 15 residues. Trimming at V came to 5 bases and at J to 3 bases, leaving 9 bases not matched to a gene.

This clonotype was found a few times. The rearrangement joins TRBV28 to TRBJ2-5, with D maybe TRBD2 (6 bases). Trimming removed 5 bases from V and 3 bases from J, with 16 bases in between. Germline CDR1 MDHEN, CDR2 SYDVKM. The CDR3 extends over 15 amino acids. CDR3 protein: CASSRGMRGEETQYF. CDR3 sequence (DNA): TGTGCCAGCAGTCGTGGGATGCGGGGAGAAGAGACCCAGTACTTC.

In its sample, this clonotype was seen many times. V and J are TRBV7-9 and TRBJ1-3, with D uncertain. There are 13 residues in the CDR3. V was clipped by 10 bases and J by 0 bases, with 10 bases between them. Germline V gene lookup returns CDR1 SEHNR and CDR2 FQNEAQ (reference sequence). The CDR3 protein is CAILRPSGNTIYF. CDR3 bases: TGTGCCATTTTAAGGCCCTCTGGAAACACCATATATTTT.

The chain combines TRBV6-4 with TRBJ2-7; possibly TRBD1 for D (5 bases). V was shortened by 4 bases and J by 2 bases, with 9 bases between the two germline ends. The CDR3 length is 13 residues. Germline V gives CDR1 MRHNA, CDR2 SNTAGT. The DNA of the CDR3 is TGTGCCAGCAGTGGGTGGGGCGCCTACGAGCAGTACTTC. Its protein product is CASSGWGAYEQYF.

CDR3 loop: CASSQGRVGEQYF. The CDR3 region has the DNA TGCGCCAGCAGCCAAGGCAGGGTTGGCGAGCAGTACTTC. The chain carries TRBV4-3 and TRBJ2-7; D might be TRBD1 (5 bases). CDR1 is LGHNA and CDR2 is YSLEER in the germline V gene. V was shortened by 1 base and J by 6 bases, with 10 bases between the two germline ends. The CDR3 is made up of 13 amino acids.